A selection of T cell receptor beta chains follows, all from one sample in a study of T cells in Graves' hyperthyroidism and ophthalmopathy. TCRdb fed the multiplex PCR reads into MiXCR, producing one record per CDR3 protein. Among fewer than 550,000 distinct CDR3 sequences listed, 15% to 19% were seen once. The material sequenced was blood. The receptors originated from a woman in her late teens or twenties with Graves' hyperthyroidism. The CDR3 runs from the conserved cysteine through the conserved F or W. The D gene is left open where the match is weak. Only some rows state a clone size, as once, few, many or a class for expanded clones.

v_call,d_call,clone_size,j_call,cdr3_nt,cdr3_aa
TRBV27,.,many,TRBJ1-2,TGTGCCAGCAAAAGCCCCCTTCTCAGGGGTAACTATGGCTACACCTTC,CASKSPLLRGNYGYTF
TRBV5-1,TRBD1,.,TRBJ1-2,TGCGCCAGCAGCTTGGCCGCAGGGGGCAATTATGGCTACACCTTC,CASSLAAGGNYGYTF
TRBV27,.,.,TRBJ1-4,TGTGCCAGCAGTTTATCTCGAGGAGGGGGAAGTGAAAAACTGTTTTTT,CASSLSRGGGSEKLFF
TRBV29-1,.,.,TRBJ2-4,TGCAGCTCCGATTGGGCCAAAAACATTCAGTACTTC,CSSDWAKNIQYF
TRBV3-1,.,many,TRBJ2-6,TGTGCCAGCAGCGATGACGGACAGGAGCGGGTCTCTGGGGCCAACGTCCTGACTTTC,CASSDDGQERVSGANVLTF
TRBV27,.,few,TRBJ2-7,TGTGCCAGCAGTTTCTCGCTGGGCAGAGCCTACGAGCAGTACTTC,CASSFSLGRAYEQYF
TRBV7-9,TRBD1,.,TRBJ2-3,TGTGCCAGCAGCACCAGTTGGGACAGGGAAGAGACGCAGTATTTT,CASSTSWDREETQYF
TRBV11-1,.,.,TRBJ1-6,TGTGCCAGCAGCAGCCAAAGCGACAGGTCGTGGGGCTCACCCCTCCACTTT,CASSSQSDRSWGSPLHF
TRBV19,.,.,TRBJ1-4,TGTGCCAGTAGTATAGATCAAGGTGAAAAACTGTTTTTT,CASSIDQGEKLFF
TRBV28,TRBD1,.,TRBJ2-7,TGTGCCAGCAGTTTCCTCCGGGACAGCAGTTACGAGCAGTACTTC,CASSFLRDSSYEQYF
TRBV7-6,.,.,TRBJ2-1,TGTGCCAGCAGCTTATTGAGTAGGGACAATGAGCAGTTCTTC,CASSLLSRDNEQFF
TRBV29-1,.,many,TRBJ2-7,TGCAGCTCCATAGGGGGGGACGGCCCCTACGAGCAGTACTTC,CSSIGGDGPYEQYF
TRBV6-1,.,many,TRBJ1-3,TGTGCCAGCAGTGAAGCGGGAGAAAACACCATATATTTT,CASSEAGENTIYF
TRBV2,TRBD1,many,TRBJ1-5,TGTGCCAGCAGTGAAGCGTGGCAGGGGGCCGGCAATCAGCCCCAGCATTTT,CASSEAWQGAGNQPQHF
TRBV5-1,TRBD1,many,TRBJ2-3,TGCGCCAGCAGCTTGCTCCCCCGGGACAGACTTACAGATACGCAGTATTTT,CASSLLPRDRLTDTQYF
TRBV2,TRBD1,.,TRBJ1-1,TGTGCCAGCAGTGGACAGGGCTCGGCTGAAGCTTTCTTT,CASSGQGSAEAFF
TRBV11-2,.,.,TRBJ1-2,TGTGCCAGCAGCTTACCCCAATTCGGTCGCATTAACTATGGCTACACCTTC,CASSLPQFGRINYGYTF
TRBV3-1,TRBD2,many,TRBJ2-1,TGTGCCAGCAGCCAAGCATCTAGCGGGGGGGCGTCTGAGCAGTTCTTC,CASSQASSGGASEQFF
TRBV24-1,.,few,TRBJ1-3,TGTGCCGCCAGTGACGCGGGGGGGGCTACTGGAAACACCATATATTTT,CAASDAGGATGNTIYF
TRBV27,.,.,TRBJ2-3,TGTGCCAGCAGTTTATCGGGCACCTTAACCTCTAGCACAGATACGCAGTATTTT,CASSLSGTLTSSTDTQYF
TRBV4-1,.,few,TRBJ2-7,TGCGCCAGCAGCCACCTCGGAAGGGGTTTGAGGGAGCAGTACTTC,CASSHLGRGLREQYF
TRBV10-3,.,many,TRBJ2-7,TGTGCCATCAGTGAGTCGCAGGGCGAGTCCGAGCAGTACTTC,CAISESQGESEQYF
TRBV24-1,TRBD2,many,TRBJ2-1,TGTGCCACCAGTGATGTCGGACTAGCGGGAGGGAGGGGCTACAATGAGCAGTTCTTC,CATSDVGLAGGRGYNEQFF
TRBV6-6,TRBD1,few,TRBJ1-3,TGTGCCAGCAGTTACGGGTCTCGGGGACAGGGCAAAAGAAACACCATATATTTT,CASSYGSRGQGKRNTIYF
TRBV2,.,many,TRBJ2-3,TGTGCCAGCGAAACCCTTAGCGCACGCACAGATACGCAGTATTTT,CASETLSARTDTQYF
TRBV27,TRBD2,many,TRBJ2-1,TGTGCCAGCAGTTCTCTAACCTGGTCGGGGGGGTCCTACAATGAGCAGTTCTTC,CASSSLTWSGGSYNEQFF
TRBV3-1,TRBD1,once,TRBJ2-5,TGTGCCGGCAGCCAAGAGGGGGCAGGGGTCCAGTACTTC,CAGSQEGAGVQYF
TRBV15,.,many,TRBJ2-3,TGTGCCACCCTTTCCTCTAGCCCCGGGTACACAGATACGCAGTATTTT,CATLSSSPGYTDTQYF
TRBV20-1,.,.,TRBJ2-2,TGCAGTGCCCCAGGCAGCAACACCGGGGAGCTGTTTTTT,CSAPGSNTGELFF
TRBV3-1,TRBD2,many,TRBJ2-3,TGTGCCAGCAGCCAAGAGTGGCTAGCGGGGAGCACAGATACGCAGTATTTT,CASSQEWLAGSTDTQYF
TRBV11-2,.,many,TRBJ2-1,TGTGCCAGCAGCTTAGCGCGCAGGGCCGAGGGGAATGAGCAGTTCTTC,CASSLARRAEGNEQFF
TRBV28,TRBD1,.,TRBJ2-7,TGTGCCAGCAGGAAACTAGGACAGGGTTCCCCTGGGGAGCAGTACTTC,CASRKLGQGSPGEQYF
TRBV5-6,.,.,TRBJ2-7,TGTGCCAGCAGCTTGGCCTTCAGCTCCTACGAGCAGTACTTC,CASSLAFSSYEQYF
TRBV6-5,.,many,TRBJ1-4,TGTGCCAGCAGTTACTCTGGGAGGCCTGATGAAAAACTGTTTTTT,CASSYSGRPDEKLFF
TRBV11-2,.,many,TRBJ2-7,TGTGCCAGCAGCACCCGGACTACTTACGAGCAGTACTTC,CASSTRTTYEQYF
TRBV20-1,TRBD1,many,TRBJ2-7,TGCAGTGCTAGAGATCTTTCACGGGACAGCTTTCCCTACGAGCAGTACTTC,CSARDLSRDSFPYEQYF
TRBV12-3/TRBV12-4,.,many,TRBJ1-2,TGCCCCGACAGGAACTATGGCTACACCTTC,CPDRNYGYTF
TRBV6-1,.,many,TRBJ2-1,TGTGCCAGCAGTGGGAGGACTGCCAGCTCCTACAATGAGCAGTTCTTC,CASSGRTASSYNEQFF
TRBV12-3/TRBV12-4,TRBD2,.,TRBJ2-7,TGTGCCAGCAGTTTTTTTTCTAGCGGGGGTAGGGGTTCGTACGAGCAGTACTTC,CASSFFSSGGRGSYEQYF
TRBV6-1,.,many,TRBJ2-3,TGTGCCTCCAGCCGGGACACCACGCTACTCACAGATACGCAGTATTTT,CASSRDTTLLTDTQYF
TRBV20-1,.,once,TRBJ2-2,TGCAGTGCCGGGACCAGCAGAGATCCGAGGACCGGGGAGCTGTTTTTT,CSAGTSRDPRTGELFF
TRBV18,.,many,TRBJ2-7,TGTGCCAGCTCACCACAATCGGCGGGGGCGATCTACGAGCAGTACTTC,CASSPQSAGAIYEQYF
TRBV27,TRBD1,many,TRBJ2-1,TGTGCCAGCAGTCCCCCTACAGGGGCAGAGCAGTTCTTC,CASSPPTGAEQFF
TRBV12-3/TRBV12-4,.,many,TRBJ2-5,TGTGCCAGCCGCTTACAGGGATTTGGAGAGACCCAGTACTTC,CASRLQGFGETQYF
TRBV7-6,.,many,TRBJ1-5,TGTGCCAGCAGCTCCTCGGGGCGAGGCAATCAGCCCCAGCATTTT,CASSSSGRGNQPQHF
TRBV3-1,TRBD2,once,TRBJ2-1,TGTGCCAGCAGCCAAGCCGGACTAGCGGGGTACAATGAGCAGTTCTTC,CASSQAGLAGYNEQFF